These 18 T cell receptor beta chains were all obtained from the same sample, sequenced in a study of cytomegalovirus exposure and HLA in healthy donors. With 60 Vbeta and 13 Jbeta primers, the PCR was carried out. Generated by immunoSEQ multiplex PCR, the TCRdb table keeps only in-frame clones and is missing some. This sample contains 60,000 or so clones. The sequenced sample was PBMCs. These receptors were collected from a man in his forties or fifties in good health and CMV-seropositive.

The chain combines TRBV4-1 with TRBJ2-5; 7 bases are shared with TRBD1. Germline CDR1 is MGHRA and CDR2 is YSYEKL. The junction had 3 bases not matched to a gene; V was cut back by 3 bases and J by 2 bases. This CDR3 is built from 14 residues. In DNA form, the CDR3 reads TGCGCCAGCAGCCATGTGGGACAGCAAGAGACCCAGTACTTC. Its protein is CASSHVGQQETQYF.

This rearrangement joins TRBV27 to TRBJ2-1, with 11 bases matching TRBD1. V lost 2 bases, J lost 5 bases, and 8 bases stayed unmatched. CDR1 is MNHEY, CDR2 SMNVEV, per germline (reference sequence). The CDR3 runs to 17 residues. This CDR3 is CASSLLWDRGTNNEQFF. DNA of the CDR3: TGTGCCAGCAGTTTACTTTGGGACAGGGGGACAAACAATGAGCAGTTCTTC.

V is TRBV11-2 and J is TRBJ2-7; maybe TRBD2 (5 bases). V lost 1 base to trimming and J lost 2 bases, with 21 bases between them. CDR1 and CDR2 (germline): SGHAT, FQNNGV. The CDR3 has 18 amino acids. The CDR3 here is CASSLVGRGSIGAYEQYF. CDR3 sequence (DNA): TGTGCCAGCAGCTTAGTGGGTCGAGGGAGTATCGGCGCCTACGAGCAGTACTTC.

The CDR3: CAWSSRSGYTF. For the CDR3, the DNA is TGTGCCTGGAGTTCACGTAGTGGCTACACCTTC. The chain joins TRBV30 to TRBJ1-2; D is unclear. The CDR3 totals 11 residues. CDR1 GTSNPN and CDR2 SVGIG come from the germline V gene (reference sequence). V was cut by 2 bases and J by 7 bases, with 8 bases left in between.

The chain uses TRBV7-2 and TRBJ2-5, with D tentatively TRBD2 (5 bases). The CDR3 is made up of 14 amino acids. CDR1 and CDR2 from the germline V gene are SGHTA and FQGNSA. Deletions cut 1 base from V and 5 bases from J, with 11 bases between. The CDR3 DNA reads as TGTGCCAGCAGCTTAGGGGGAGCGTGGGAGACCCAGTACTTC. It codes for CASSLGGAWETQYF.

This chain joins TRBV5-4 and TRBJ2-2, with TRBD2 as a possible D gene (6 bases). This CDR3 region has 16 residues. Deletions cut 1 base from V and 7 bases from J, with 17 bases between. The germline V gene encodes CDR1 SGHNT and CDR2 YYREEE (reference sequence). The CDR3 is CASSLYGGKLIGELFF. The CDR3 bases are TGTGCCAGCAGCTTGTACGGCGGGAAATTAATCGGGGAGCTGTTTTTT.

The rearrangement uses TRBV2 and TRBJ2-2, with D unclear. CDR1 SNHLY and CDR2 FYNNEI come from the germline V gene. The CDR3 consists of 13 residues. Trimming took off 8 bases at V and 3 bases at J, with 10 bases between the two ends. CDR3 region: CASRAEHTGELFF. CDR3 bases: TGTGCCAGCCGAGCTGAGCACACCGGGGAGCTGTTTTTT.

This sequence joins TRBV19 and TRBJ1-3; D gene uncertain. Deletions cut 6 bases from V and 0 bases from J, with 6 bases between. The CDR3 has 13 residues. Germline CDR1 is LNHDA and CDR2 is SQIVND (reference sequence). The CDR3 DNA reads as TGTGCCAGTAGAACCAGCTCTGGAAACACCATATATTTT. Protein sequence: CASRTSSGNTIYF.

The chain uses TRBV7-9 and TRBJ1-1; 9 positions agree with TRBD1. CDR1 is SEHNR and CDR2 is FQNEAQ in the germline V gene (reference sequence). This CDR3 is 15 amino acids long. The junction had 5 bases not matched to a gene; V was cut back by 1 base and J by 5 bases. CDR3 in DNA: TGTGCCAGCAGCTTAGAGGGACAGGGAAAAACTGAAGCTTTCTTT. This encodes CASSLEGQGKTEAFF.

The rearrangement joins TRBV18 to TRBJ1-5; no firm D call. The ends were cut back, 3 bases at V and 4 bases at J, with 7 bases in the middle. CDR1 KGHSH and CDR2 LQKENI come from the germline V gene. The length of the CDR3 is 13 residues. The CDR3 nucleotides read TGTGCCAGCTCACCGGGAGGGAATCAGCCCCAGCATTTT. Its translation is CASSPGGNQPQHF.

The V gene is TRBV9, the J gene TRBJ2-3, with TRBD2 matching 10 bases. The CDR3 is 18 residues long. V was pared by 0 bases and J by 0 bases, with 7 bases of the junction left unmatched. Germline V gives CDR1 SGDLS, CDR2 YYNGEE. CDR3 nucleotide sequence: TGTGCCAGCAGCGTAGGGGCTAGCGGGGGACCTAGCACAGATACGCAGTATTTT. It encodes CASSVGASGGPSTDTQYF.

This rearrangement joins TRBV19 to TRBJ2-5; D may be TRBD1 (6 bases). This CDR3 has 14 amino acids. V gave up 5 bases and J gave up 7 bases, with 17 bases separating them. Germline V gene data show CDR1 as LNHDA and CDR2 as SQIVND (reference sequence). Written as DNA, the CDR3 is TGTGCCAGTAGTCCCGGGACATCCCCCAGGACCCAGTACTTC. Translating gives CASSPGTSPRTQYF.

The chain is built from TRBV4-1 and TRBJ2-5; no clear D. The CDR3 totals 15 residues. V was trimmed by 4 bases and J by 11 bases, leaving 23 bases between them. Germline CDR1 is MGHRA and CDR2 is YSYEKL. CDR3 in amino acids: CASSPTFSMLREQYF. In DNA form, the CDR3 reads TGCGCCAGCAGCCCTACTTTCTCGATGCTTAGAGAGCAGTACTTC.

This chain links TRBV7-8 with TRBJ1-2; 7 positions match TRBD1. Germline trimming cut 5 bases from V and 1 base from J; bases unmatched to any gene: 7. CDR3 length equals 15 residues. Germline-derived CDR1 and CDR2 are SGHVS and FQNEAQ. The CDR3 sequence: CASSARQGGNYGYTF. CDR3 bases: TGTGCCAGCAGCGCCCGACAGGGTGGTAACTATGGCTACACCTTC.

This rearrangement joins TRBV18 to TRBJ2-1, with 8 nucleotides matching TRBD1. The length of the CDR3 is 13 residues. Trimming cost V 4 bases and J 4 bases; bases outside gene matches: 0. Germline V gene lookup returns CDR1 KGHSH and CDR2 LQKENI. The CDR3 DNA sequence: TGTGCCAGCTCACGGGACAGGTACAATGAGCAGTTCTTC. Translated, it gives CASSRDRYNEQFF.

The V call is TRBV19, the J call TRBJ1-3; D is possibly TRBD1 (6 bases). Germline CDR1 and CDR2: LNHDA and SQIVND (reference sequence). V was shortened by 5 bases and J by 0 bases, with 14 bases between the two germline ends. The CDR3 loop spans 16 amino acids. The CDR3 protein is CASSLTGLSSGNTIYF. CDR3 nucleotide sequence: TGTGCCAGTAGTCTTACAGGGCTGAGCTCTGGAAACACCATATATTTT. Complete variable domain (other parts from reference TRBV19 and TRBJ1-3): DGGITQSPKYLFRKEGQNVTLSCEQNLNHDAMYWYRQDPGQGLRLIYYSQIVNDFQKGDIAEGYSVSREKKESFPLTVTSAQKNPTAFYLCASSLTGLSSGNTIYFGEGSWLTVV.

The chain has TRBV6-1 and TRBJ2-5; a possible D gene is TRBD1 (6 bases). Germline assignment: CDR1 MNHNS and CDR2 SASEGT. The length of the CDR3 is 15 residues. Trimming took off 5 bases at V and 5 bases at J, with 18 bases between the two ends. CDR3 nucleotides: TGTGCCAGCAGTATGTGGGACATCCAAACGGAGACCCAGTACTTC. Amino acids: CASSMWDIQTETQYF.

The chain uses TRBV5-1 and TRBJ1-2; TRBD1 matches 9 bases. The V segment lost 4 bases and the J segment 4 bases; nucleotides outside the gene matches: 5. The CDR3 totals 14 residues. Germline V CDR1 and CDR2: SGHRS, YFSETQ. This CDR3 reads CASSPGTGSYGYTF. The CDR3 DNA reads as TGCGCCAGCAGCCCCGGGACAGGGTCCTATGGCTACACCTTC.